Following are 11 T cell receptor beta chains from one sample sequenced in a study of T cells expressing NK-cell markers. TCRdb reprocessed the 5' RACE reads; each CDR3 protein has one entry and no DNA is given. This repertoire includes under 600,000 distinct CDR3 sequences. The sequencing input was blood T cells: a sorted CD56 or NKG2C T cell subset, CD4+ or CD8+ T cells, or bulk PBMC T cells (not recorded which). The receptors derive from a woman in her fifties or sixties in good health.

The V gene is TRBV5-5, the J gene TRBJ2-1; TCRdb's D call of TRBD2 is untestable without DNA. The CDR3 is made up of 18 amino acids. Germline CDR1 and CDR2: SGHKS and YYEKEE (reference sequence). The chain's CDR3 is CASSWPSRTSGRPNEQFF.

The gene calls are TRBV12-3 or TRBV12-4 and TRBJ2-2; TCRdb reports TRBD2, a call that lacks DNA to check it against. This CDR3 is 14 amino acids long. The CDR3 loop reads CASRNSGNTGELFF.

The V and J genes are TRBV2 and TRBJ2-2. The germline CDR1 and CDR2 sequences are SNHLY and FYNNEI. The CDR3 extends over 15 amino acids. Here the CDR3 reads CASSEVRPNTGELFF.

The chain links TRBV12-3 or TRBV12-4 to TRBJ2-5. This CDR3 is built from 14 residues. The CDR3: CASSLIGVQETQYF.

The gene calls are TRBV2 and TRBJ2-2. Germline V gene data show CDR1 as SNHLY and CDR2 as FYNNEI. The CDR3 runs to 14 residues. CDR3 protein: CASRQSTNTGELFF. Combining the CDR3 with reference TRBV2 and TRBJ2-2 gives the whole variable domain EPEVTQTPSHQVTQMGQEVILRCVPISNHLYFYWYRQILGQKVEFLVSFYNNEISEKSEIFDDQFSVERPDGSNFTLKIRSTKLEDSAMYFCASRQSTNTGELFFGEGSRLTVL.

The chain has TRBV10-2 and TRBJ2-1; without DNA, the TCRdb call of TRBD2 cannot be checked. This CDR3 has 16 amino acids. CDR1 and CDR2 (germline): WSHSY, SAAADI. The CDR3 loop reads CASSEGTSGSIDEQFF.

The V and J genes are TRBV6-6 and TRBJ2-5; without DNA, the TCRdb call of TRBD1 cannot be checked. Germline V gene sequence: CDR1 MNHNY, CDR2 SVGAGI (reference sequence). CDR3 length: 11 amino acids. CDR3 loop: CASTGGGTQYF.

V usage is TRBV12-3 or TRBV12-4 and J usage is TRBJ2-4. This CDR3 is built from 13 residues. The chain's CDR3 is CASSSVQRSIQYF.

V and J are TRBV7-2 and TRBJ2-4; TCRdb reports TRBD2, a call that lacks DNA to check it against. This CDR3 region has 13 residues. The germline V gene encodes CDR1 SGHTA and CDR2 FQGNSA. The CDR3 sequence is CASSLVGEDIQYF.

The gene calls are TRBV10-3 and TRBJ2-7; the D call from TCRdb, TRBD1, cannot be confirmed without DNA. The CDR3 extends over 12 amino acids. Germline V gene lookup returns CDR1 ENHRY and CDR2 SYGVKD. The CDR3 loop is CAISSGAYEQYF.

V usage is TRBV7-9 and J usage is TRBJ2-1; the TCRdb D gene call, TRBD2, has no DNA to confirm it. The germline V gene encodes CDR1 SEHNR and CDR2 FQNEAQ (reference sequence). The CDR3 has 15 residues. CDR3 amino acids: CASSLASGRDNEQFF.